This T cell receptor beta chain was recovered during a study of cytomegalovirus exposure and HLA in healthy donors. Study-wide points: The study put 150 or so TCR beta chains on its list as cytomegalovirus-associated. As a later analysis showed, several of the most significant clusters appeared to be linked to common viral pathogens. In an earlier analysis, in 620 or so donors, most V segments appeared productive either ~87% or ~30% of the time.

PCR was performed using 60 Vbeta and 13 Jbeta primers. Clones were read by immunoSEQ multiplex PCR, and TCRdb kept only the in-frame ones, dropping some. Among about 130,000 clones listed, about 85% were seen once. Germline V gene data show CDR1 as MGHRA and CDR2 as YSYEKL. V lost 10 bases to trimming and J lost 10 bases; unmatched junction nucleotides: 16. CDR3 size: 15 residues. This clone was seen only a few times. The antigen is unknown. The genes are TRBV4-1 and TRBJ1-6, with TRBD1 identical over 7 bases. The sequence was collected from a woman aged 30 to 39 in good health and CMV-seropositive. The sequenced sample consisted of PBMCs. CDR3 DNA sequence: TGCGCCACCCGGGGTGCAGGGGGGATATACTCACCCCTCCACTTT. Its protein product is CATRGAGGIYSPLHF.